This T cell receptor beta chain emerged from a study of T cells after yellow fever vaccination (dated by TCRdb to the late 2010s). The study in broad terms: Libraries from fractions with low cell numbers were prepared with the SMART-Seq v4 Ultra Low Input RNA kit. Bulk TCR alpha and beta repertoires were sequenced longitudinally to track T-cell clones before and after primary and booster YFV17D yellow fever vaccination. The cohort comprised two healthy male donors, one aged 18 to 30 and one aged 30 to 40 years. Bulk PBMC replicates and cell subsets were isolated from blood drawn at multiple timepoints before and after both primary and secondary immunization. General study outcomes and caveats: After the booster, most of the clones that had expanded following primary vaccination were detected again (just under 97% of CD4 and 88% of CD8), which suggests that memory was broadly maintained. The secondary T-cell response was found to be weaker but faster than the primary response, with a peak reached on day 5 rather than on day 15. A small share of clonotypes was detected in both CD4 and CD8 compartments, with the overlap likely arising from convergent recombination. The study included only a couple of donors, which limits how far the findings can be generalized. Computational filtering was needed because FACS-sorted repertoires could contain abundant contaminating clonotypes from the bulk population.

The sample's treatment or condition label, decoded: live attenuated yellow fever vaccine strain. A standard Ficoll-Paque protocol was used to isolate PBMCs from peripheral blood. Dynabeads CD4 and CD8 positive selection kits were used to isolate CD4 and CD8 T-cell fractions. TriZol was used to extract RNA from bulk PBMCs, CD4 and CD8 fractions, and dextramer-positive and dextramer-negative fractions. Reading from cysteine to phenylalanine, the CDR3 counts 14 amino acids. Only the CDR3 DNA is retained, 42 bases long and in frame from the first base. Reading the germline V gene (reference sequence) gives CDR1 DFQATT and CDR2 SNEGSKA. TCR cDNA was made using 5'RACE template switching, a step that added a universal primer site and unique molecular identifiers. cDNA synthesis was primed from both the TCR alpha and TCR beta constant segments. Library amplification used two PCR steps, and the second PCR step added sample barcodes and sequencing adapters. Sequencing of libraries was performed on Illumina HiSeq 2500 (2x100 bp) or NovaSeq (2x150 bp). Concerning the study's data processing: Reads were demultiplexed and collapsed into UMI consensus sequences with MIGEC, and V(D)J alignment was performed with MiXCR. Vaccine-responding clonotypes were defined with edgeR using replicate PBMC samples, requiring FDR below 0.01 and a log2 fold change above 5 up to day 15. CD4 or CD8 identity was assigned to each bulk clonotype according to whether the clonotype was present at higher abundance in the sequenced CD4 repertoire or the sequenced CD8 repertoire. Clones were called with MiXCR by TCRdb after fastp trimmed the public reads at Q25, and only in-frame beta chains were retained. Identical CDR3 protein sequences are pooled into one entry, listed with their most common genes and DNA. None of the V and J calls come from the authors' own analysis; TCRdb made them. This sample gives around 250,000 distinct CDR3 sequences in total; 6.9% of them show up just once. The ten largest clones add up to over 0.65% of the sample.

This clonotype turned up a few times. Its antigen specificity is not known. At one boundary the junction diverges from the germline segment, which might be a read error. Source: CD4+ T cells sorted from PBMCs, taken 15 days after the yellow fever booster vaccination. The sequence joins TRBV20-1 to TRBJ2-3; the D gene is possibly TRBD2, with 5 bases matching. The source is a man aged 25 to 40 who received the YFV17D yellow fever vaccine. The DNA is as follows: TGCAGTGCCCGAGGAGCAGCTAGCACAGATACGCAGTGTTTT. This codes for CSARGAASTDTQCF.